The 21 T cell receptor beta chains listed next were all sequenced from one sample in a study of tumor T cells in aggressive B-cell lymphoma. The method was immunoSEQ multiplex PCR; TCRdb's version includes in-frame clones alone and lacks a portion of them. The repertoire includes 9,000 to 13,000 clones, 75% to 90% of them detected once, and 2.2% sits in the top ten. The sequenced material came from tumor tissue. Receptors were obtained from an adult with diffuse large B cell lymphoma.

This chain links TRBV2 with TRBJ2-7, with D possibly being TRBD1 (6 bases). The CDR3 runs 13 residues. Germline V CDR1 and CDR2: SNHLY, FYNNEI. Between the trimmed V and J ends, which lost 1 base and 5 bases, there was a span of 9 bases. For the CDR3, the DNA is TGTGCCAGCAGTGAAGACAGGGCCCACGAGCAGTACTTC. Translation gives CASSEDRAHEQYF. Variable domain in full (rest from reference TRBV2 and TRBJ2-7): EPEVTQTPSHQVTQMGQEVILRCVPISNHLYFYWYRQILGQKVEFLVSFYNNEISEKSEIFDDQFSVERPDGSNFTLKIRSTKLEDSAMYFCASSEDRAHEQYFGPGTRLTVT.

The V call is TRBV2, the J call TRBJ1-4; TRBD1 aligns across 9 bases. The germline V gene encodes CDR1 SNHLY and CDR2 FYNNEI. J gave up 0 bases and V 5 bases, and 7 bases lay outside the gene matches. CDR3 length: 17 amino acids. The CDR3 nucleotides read TGTGCCAGCAGTAAAGGACAGGGGTTCTCAACTAATGAAAAACTGTTTTTT. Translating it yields CASSKGQGFSTNEKLFF.

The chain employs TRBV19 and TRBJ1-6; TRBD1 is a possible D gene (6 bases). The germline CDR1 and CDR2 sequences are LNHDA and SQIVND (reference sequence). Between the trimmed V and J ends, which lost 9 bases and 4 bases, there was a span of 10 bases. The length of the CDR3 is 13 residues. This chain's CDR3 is CASRQGYNSPLHF. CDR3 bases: TGTGCCAGCCGCCAGGGGTATAATTCACCCCTCCACTTT.

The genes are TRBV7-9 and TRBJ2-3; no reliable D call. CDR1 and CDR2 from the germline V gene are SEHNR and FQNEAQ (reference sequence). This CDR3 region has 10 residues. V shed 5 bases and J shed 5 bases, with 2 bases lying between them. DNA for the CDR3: TGTGCCAGCAGCCGAGATACGCAGTATTTT. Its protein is CASSRDTQYF.

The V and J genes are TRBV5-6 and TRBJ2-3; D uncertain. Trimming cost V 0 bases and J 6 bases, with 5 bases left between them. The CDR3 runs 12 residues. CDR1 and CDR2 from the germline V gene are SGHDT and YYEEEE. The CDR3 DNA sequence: TGTGCCAGCAGCTTGGTTATTGATACGCAGTATTTT. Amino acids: CASSLVIDTQYF.

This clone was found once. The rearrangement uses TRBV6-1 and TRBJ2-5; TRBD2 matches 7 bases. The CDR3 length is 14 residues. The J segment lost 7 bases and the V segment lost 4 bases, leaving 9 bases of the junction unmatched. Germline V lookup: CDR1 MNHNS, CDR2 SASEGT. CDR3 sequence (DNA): TGTGCCAGCAGTGCGGCGGGAGCTCCCGCGACCCAGTACTTC. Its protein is CASSAAGAPATQYF.

The CDR3 DNA sequence: TGTGCCAGCAGCCCTCACTCAGGGGCCTACACAGATACGCAGTATTTT. Its protein product is CASSPHSGAYTDTQYF. V is TRBV11-1 and J is TRBJ2-3; a weak D match, TRBD1 (6 bases). Per the germline V gene, CDR1 is SGHAT and CDR2 is FQDESV (reference sequence). This CDR3 region has 16 residues. Deletions cut 5 bases from V and 2 bases from J, with 17 bases between.

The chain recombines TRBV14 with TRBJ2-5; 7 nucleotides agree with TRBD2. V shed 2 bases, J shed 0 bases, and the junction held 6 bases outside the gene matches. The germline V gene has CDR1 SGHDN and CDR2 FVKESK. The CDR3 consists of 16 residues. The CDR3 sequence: CASSQIGGSHQETQYF. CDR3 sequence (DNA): TGTGCCAGCAGCCAAATAGGCGGGAGTCACCAAGAGACCCAGTACTTC.

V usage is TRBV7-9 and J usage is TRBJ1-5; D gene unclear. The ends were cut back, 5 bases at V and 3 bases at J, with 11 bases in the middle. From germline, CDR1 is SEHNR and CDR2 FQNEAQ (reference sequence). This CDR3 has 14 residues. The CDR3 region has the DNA TGTGCCAGCAGCGCCCGGGGTTCCAATCAGCCCCAGCATTTT. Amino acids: CASSARGSNQPQHF.

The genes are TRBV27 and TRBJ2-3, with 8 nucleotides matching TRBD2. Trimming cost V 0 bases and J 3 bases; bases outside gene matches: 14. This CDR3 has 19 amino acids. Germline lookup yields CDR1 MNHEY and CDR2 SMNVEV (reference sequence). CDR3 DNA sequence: TGTGCCAGCAGTTTATCCCTCCTGACTAGCGCCCTACAGACAGATACGCAGTATTTT. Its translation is CASSLSLLTSALQTDTQYF.

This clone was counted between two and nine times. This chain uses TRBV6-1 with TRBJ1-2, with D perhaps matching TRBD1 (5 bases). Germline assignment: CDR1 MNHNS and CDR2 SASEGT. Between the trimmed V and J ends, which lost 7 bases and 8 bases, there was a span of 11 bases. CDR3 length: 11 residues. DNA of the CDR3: TGTGCCAGCACAACGGGGGGGGGCTACACCTTC. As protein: CASTTGGGYTF.

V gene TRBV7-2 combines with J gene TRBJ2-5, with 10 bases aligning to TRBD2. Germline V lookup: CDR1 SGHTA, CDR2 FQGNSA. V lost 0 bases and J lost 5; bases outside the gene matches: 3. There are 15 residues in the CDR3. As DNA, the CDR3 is TGTGCCAGCAGCTTAGCACTAGCGGGAAAGGAGACCCAGTACTTC. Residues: CASSLALAGKETQYF.

This CDR3 is CASLADTYGYTF. In nucleotides, the CDR3 is TGTGCCAGCCTCGCCGACACCTATGGCTACACCTTC. V gene TRBV28 combines with J gene TRBJ1-2; D remains ambiguous. Trimming took off 8 bases at V and 4 bases at J, with 11 bases between the two ends. This CDR3 is built from 12 residues. Germline V CDR1 and CDR2: MDHEN, SYDVKM.

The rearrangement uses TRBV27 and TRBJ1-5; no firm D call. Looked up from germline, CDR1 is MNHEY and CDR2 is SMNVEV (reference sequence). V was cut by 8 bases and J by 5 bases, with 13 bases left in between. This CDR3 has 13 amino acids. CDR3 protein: CASGEGADQPQHF. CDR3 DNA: TGTGCCAGCGGAGAGGGAGCCGATCAGCCCCAGCATTTT.

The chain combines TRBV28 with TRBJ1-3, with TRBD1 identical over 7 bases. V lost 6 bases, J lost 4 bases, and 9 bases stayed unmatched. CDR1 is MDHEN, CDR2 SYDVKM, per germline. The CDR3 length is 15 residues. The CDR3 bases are TGTGCCAGCAGACCCCAAGGGACAGCCGGAAACACCATATATTTT. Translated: CASRPQGTAGNTIYF.

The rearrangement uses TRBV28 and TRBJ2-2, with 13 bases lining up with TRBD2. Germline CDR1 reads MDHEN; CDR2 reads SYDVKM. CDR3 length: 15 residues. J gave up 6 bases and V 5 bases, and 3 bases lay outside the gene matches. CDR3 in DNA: TGTGCCAGCAGTACTAGCGGGAGGGCCGCCGGGGAGCTGTTTTTT. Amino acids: CASSTSGRAAGELFF.

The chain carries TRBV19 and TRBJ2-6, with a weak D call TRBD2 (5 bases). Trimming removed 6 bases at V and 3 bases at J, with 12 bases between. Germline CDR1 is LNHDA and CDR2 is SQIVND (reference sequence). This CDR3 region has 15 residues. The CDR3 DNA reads TGTGCCAGTAGGACACGGGAAGGTGGGGCCAACGTCCTGACTTTC. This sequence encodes CASRTREGGANVLTF.

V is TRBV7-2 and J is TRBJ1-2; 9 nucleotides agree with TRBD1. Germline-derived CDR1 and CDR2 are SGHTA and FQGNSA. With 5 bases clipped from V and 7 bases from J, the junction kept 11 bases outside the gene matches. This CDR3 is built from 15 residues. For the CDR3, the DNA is TGTGCCAGCAGCCGGGTCGGGACAGGGAACGGTGGCTACACCTTC. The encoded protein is CASSRVGTGNGGYTF.

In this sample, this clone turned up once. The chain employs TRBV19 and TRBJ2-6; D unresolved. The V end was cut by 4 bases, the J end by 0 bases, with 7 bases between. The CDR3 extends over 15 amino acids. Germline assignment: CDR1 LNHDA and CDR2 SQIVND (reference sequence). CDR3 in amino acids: CASSNRDSGANVLTF. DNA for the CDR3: TGTGCCAGTAGTAACAGAGACTCTGGGGCCAACGTCCTGACTTTC.

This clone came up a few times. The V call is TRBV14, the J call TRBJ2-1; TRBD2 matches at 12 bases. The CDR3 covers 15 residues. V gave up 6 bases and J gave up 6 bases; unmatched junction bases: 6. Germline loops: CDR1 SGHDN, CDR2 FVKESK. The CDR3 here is CASRQLAGGINEQFF. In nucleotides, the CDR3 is TGTGCCAGCAGGCAACTAGCGGGAGGTATCAATGAGCAGTTCTTC.

CDR3 sequence (DNA): TGTGCCACAGGGTGGGGGGGCAACGAGCAGTACTTC. This gives the protein CATGWGGNEQYF. The chain uses TRBV19 and TRBJ2-5; the D gene is possibly TRBD2 (7 bases). The tail of the sequence fits TRBJ2-7 better, so the J call may be wrong. The germline V gene encodes CDR1 LNHDA and CDR2 SQIVND (reference sequence). The CDR3 is 12 amino acids.